Following are 24 T cell receptor beta chains from one sample sequenced in a study of blood T cell repertoires in COVID-19. TCRdb's copy holds only in-frame clones and misses some; the assay was immunoSEQ multiplex PCR. The top ten hold around 1.1% of the sample, which has roughly 400,000 clones, more than 80% seen once. The sample was PBMCs or T cells enriched from blood (not recorded which). The source is a man aged 25 to 40 who had recovered from COVID-19.

The rearrangement links TRBV3-1 (or the pseudogene TRBV3-2) to TRBJ1-2; 8 bases agree with TRBD1. The CDR3 sequence is 14 residues long. The trim removed 4 bases at V and 6 bases at J, leaving 7 bases unmatched. Germline values: CDR1 LGHDT, CDR2 YNNKEL (reference sequence). The CDR3 sequence is CASSRNGQGHGYTF. Written as DNA, the CDR3 is TGTGCCAGCAGCCGAAACGGACAGGGACATGGCTACACCTTC.

The V and J genes are TRBV7-2 and TRBJ2-7; the match to TRBD1 covers 10 bases. Germline loops: CDR1 SGHTA, CDR2 FQGNSA. This CDR3 is 15 amino acids long. The V gene end was trimmed by 4 bases and the J gene end by 5 bases; junction bases not matched to a gene: 8. CDR3 bases: TGTGCCAGCAGCTCCTCGGACAGGGGGTTCCACGAGCAGTACTTC. Its translation is CASSSSDRGFHEQYF.

Note on this clone: Other DNA sequences of this sample code for an identical CDR3. The genes are TRBV5-1 and TRBJ1-6; tentative D call: TRBD1 (6 bases). Germline CDR1 reads SGHRS; CDR2 reads YFSETQ. The CDR3 has 14 residues. V was pared by 2 bases and J by 7 bases, with 10 bases between. CDR3 DNA: TGCGCCAGCAGCTTAGGTCAGGGGAATTCACCCCTCCACTTT. This encodes CASSLGQGNSPLHF.

V is TRBV19 and J is TRBJ2-1, with 9 nucleotides matching TRBD2. The V and J ends lost 3 bases and 1 base, in that order; junction bases with no gene match: 4. Germline V CDR1 and CDR2: LNHDA, SQIVND (reference sequence). The CDR3 has 16 residues. The CDR3 sequence is CASSIQGLASYNEQFF. In DNA form, the CDR3 reads TGTGCCAGTAGTATTCAAGGACTAGCGTCCTACAATGAGCAGTTCTTC.

This chain uses TRBV24-1 with TRBJ2-5, with D perhaps TRBD1 (7 bases). V was clipped by 3 bases and J by 5 bases, with 15 bases between them. The CDR3 has 15 residues. Germline-derived CDR1 and CDR2 are KGHDR and SFDVKD. The CDR3 reads CATSDEIQGRETQYF. CDR3 coding DNA: TGTGCCACCAGTGATGAAATACAGGGGAGGGAGACCCAGTACTTC.

The rearrangement joins TRBV10-3 to TRBJ1-2; unclear D gene. V lost 3 bases and J lost 0, with 8 bases in between. Germline V gives CDR1 ENHRY, CDR2 SYGVKD. The CDR3 covers 14 residues. CDR3 protein: CAISDPGANYGYTF. Written as DNA, the CDR3 is TGTGCCATCAGTGATCCCGGGGCTAACTATGGCTACACCTTC.

The V and J genes are TRBV2 and TRBJ2-1, with 7 bases matching TRBD2. J gave up 7 bases and V 4 bases, and 7 bases lay outside the gene matches. The germline V gene has CDR1 SNHLY and CDR2 FYNNEI. This CDR3 is 14 amino acids long. The CDR3 loop reads CASSVASGNNEQFF. The CDR3 DNA reads as TGTGCCAGCAGTGTGGCGAGCGGGAATAATGAGCAGTTCTTC.

The CDR3 region has the DNA TGTGCCAGTAGTATCGGCAGGGAGGCCTATAATTCACCCCTCCACTTT. Amino acids: CASSIGREAYNSPLHF. This chain connects TRBV19 to TRBJ1-6; D is possibly TRBD1 (5 bases). Germline CDR1 LNHDA, CDR2 SQIVND (reference sequence). Deletions cut 3 bases from V and 2 bases from J, with 11 bases between. This CDR3 spans 16 amino acids.

The chain links TRBV10-3 to TRBJ2-1; 14 bases line up with TRBD2. V lost 6 bases and J lost 0; bases outside the gene matches: 7. CDR1 ENHRY and CDR2 SYGVKD come from the germline V gene. CDR3 size: 18 residues. CDR3 sequence: CAIRGTSGSWSSYNEQFF. In DNA, the CDR3 is TGTGCCATCAGGGGGACTAGCGGGAGTTGGAGCTCCTACAATGAGCAGTTCTTC.

The table lists this clone with a few counts. This chain joins TRBV6-5 and TRBJ2-2, with TRBD2 matching 12 bases. After removal of 0 bases from V and 4 bases from J, the junction contained 0 bases not matched to a gene. Germline values: CDR1 MNHEY, CDR2 SVGAGI. The CDR3 has 16 residues. The CDR3 here is CASSYSLAGGTGELFF. For the CDR3, the DNA is TGTGCCAGCAGTTACTCACTAGCGGGAGGCACCGGGGAGCTGTTTTTT.

This clone has a single count. The CDR3 reads CAWSARRNQPQHF. CDR3 nucleotide sequence: TGTGCCTGGAGTGCTAGGAGGAATCAGCCCCAGCATTTT. The V gene is TRBV30, the J gene TRBJ1-5; D is uncertain. This CDR3 has 13 residues. V lost 1 base and J 4 bases, leaving 8 bases between the germline ends. Germline lookup yields CDR1 GTSNPN and CDR2 SVGIG (reference sequence).

Only one count was recorded for this clone. The chain is built from TRBV5-1 and TRBJ2-1; TRBD1 aligns across 7 bases. The germline gives CDR1 SGHRS, CDR2 YFSETQ. The junction had 3 bases not matched to a gene; V was cut back by 3 bases and J by 6 bases. The CDR3 has 13 residues. CDR3 in amino acids: CASSSGDSNEQFF. CDR3 bases: TGCGCCAGCAGCTCCGGGGACAGCAATGAGCAGTTCTTC.

The gene calls are TRBV28 and TRBJ1-2; TRBD1 matches at 9 bases. The CDR3 consists of 15 residues. Trimming cost V 3 bases and J 6 bases; bases outside gene matches: 8. Per the germline V gene, CDR1 is MDHEN and CDR2 is SYDVKM. For the CDR3, the DNA is TGTGCCAGCAGTTTTGGGGGACAGGGTTGGGATGGCTACACCTTC. Translation: CASSFGGQGWDGYTF.

The V call is TRBV18, the J call TRBJ1-6; 9 nucleotides agree with TRBD1. The germline V gene encodes CDR1 KGHSH and CDR2 LQKENI. The CDR3 totals 17 residues. Unmatched junction bases numbered 16, after V lost 4 bases and J lost 12 bases. The CDR3 reads CASSQTRDRARWGPLHF. DNA for the CDR3: TGTGCCAGCTCACAGACCCGGGACAGGGCCCGTTGGGGACCCCTCCACTTT.

This clone was seen once. The chain combines TRBV5-6 with TRBJ1-3; D gene unclear. Germline assignment: CDR1 SGHDT and CDR2 YYEEEE. Trimming pared 1 base from V and 0 bases from J, leaving 8 bases between. The CDR3 consists of 15 residues. The CDR3 sequence: CASSLRGNSGNTIYF. The CDR3 region has the DNA TGTGCCAGCAGCTTGCGAGGAAACTCTGGAAACACCATATATTTT. The entire variable domain, with the rest obtained from reference TRBV5-6 and TRBJ1-3, is as follows: DAGVTQSPTHLIKTRGQQVTLRCSPKSGHDTVSWYQQALGQGPQFIFQYYEEEERQRGNFPDRFSGHQFPNYSSELNVNALLLGDSALYLCASSLRGNSGNTIYFGEGSWLTVV.

The chain recombines TRBV27 with TRBJ1-1; TRBD1 matches 7 bases. Germline lookup yields CDR1 MNHEY and CDR2 SMNVEV (reference sequence). V was pared by 6 bases and J by 4 bases, with 5 bases of the junction left unmatched. This CDR3 is 13 amino acids long. DNA of the CDR3: TGTGCCAGCAGCAGGGGGAGTGGCACTGAAGCTTTCTTT. It translates to CASSRGSGTEAFF.

This rearrangement joins TRBV7-8 to TRBJ2-7; 8 bases agree with TRBD2. V dropped 0 bases and J dropped 3; count of bases not matched to a gene: 4. The CDR3 totals 15 residues. In germline, CDR1 is SGHVS, CDR2 FQNEAQ. In nucleotides, the CDR3 is TGTGCCAGCAGCTTAGCGCAAAGCGGGAGCTACGAGCAGTACTTC. Protein sequence: CASSLAQSGSYEQYF. The full variable domain, rest sourced from reference TRBV7-8 and TRBJ2-7, is GAGVSQSPRYKVAKRGQDVALRCDPISGHVSLFWYQQALGQGPEFLTYFQNEAQLDKSGLPSDRFFAERPEGSVSTLKIQRTQQEDSAVYLCASSLAQSGSYEQYFGPGTRLTVT.

The sample holds one count of this clone. The chain is built from TRBV5-4 and TRBJ2-5, with TRBD2 matching 10 bases. Germline loops: CDR1 SGHNT, CDR2 YYREEE (reference sequence). The trim removed 3 bases at V and 1 base at J, leaving 9 bases unmatched. The CDR3 sequence is 17 residues long. CDR3 region: CASSWGAGGGFQETQYF. The CDR3 DNA is TGTGCCAGCAGCTGGGGAGCGGGAGGGGGCTTCCAAGAGACCCAGTACTTC.

CDR3: CASRSPQGSYGYTF. CDR3 in DNA: TGTGCCAGCCGATCCCCCCAGGGATCATACGGCTACACCTTC. The chain carries TRBV6-5 and TRBJ1-2; D is perhaps TRBD1 (5 bases). CDR3 length: 14 amino acids. Germline-derived CDR1 and CDR2 are MNHEY and SVGAGI. V was shortened by 8 bases and J by 8 bases, with 21 bases between the two germline ends.

V and J are TRBV7-3 and TRBJ2-7, with 8 bases fitting TRBD2. Germline values: CDR1 SGHTA, CDR2 FQGTGA. The ends lost 2 bases at V and 3 bases at J; junction bases unmatched: 6. CDR3 length equals 15 residues. DNA of the CDR3: TGTGCCAGCAGCTTAGCAGCGGGAGCTTACTACGAGCAGTACTTC. This codes for CASSLAAGAYYEQYF.

The sample holds a few counts of this clone. V gene TRBV11-2 combines with J gene TRBJ2-7; D gene unclear. This CDR3 spans 10 amino acids. Germline V gene data show CDR1 as SGHAT and CDR2 as FQNNGV. V was shortened by 5 bases and J by 3 bases, with 2 bases between the two germline ends. The CDR3 loop is CASSHYEQYF. Written as DNA, the CDR3 is TGTGCCAGCAGCCACTACGAGCAGTACTTC.

The J gene is TRBJ2-3, the V gene TRBV7-9; no firm D call. V lost 5 bases and J 1 base, leaving 13 bases between the germline ends. The CDR3 has 15 residues. Germline V gene sequence: CDR1 SEHNR, CDR2 FQNEAQ (reference sequence). The CDR3 loop reads CASSPSGYGTDTQYF. The CDR3 nucleotides read TGTGCCAGCAGCCCCTCGGGTTACGGCACAGATACGCAGTATTTT.

This chain uses TRBV6-5 with TRBJ2-6; 8 bases map to TRBD1. Germline V gene sequence: CDR1 MNHEY, CDR2 SVGAGI. J lost 10 bases, V lost 4 bases, and 9 bases had no gene match. The CDR3 loop spans 15 amino acids. In DNA form, the CDR3 reads TGTGCCAGCAGTTCTAGGACAGGGACCCAAAACGTCCTGACTTTC. Translated, it gives CASSSRTGTQNVLTF.

This clone was found once. The chain combines TRBV7-8 with TRBJ2-1; 12 nucleotides align to TRBD2. V shed 6 bases, J shed 7 bases, and the junction held 10 bases outside the gene matches. This CDR3 region has 16 residues. Per the germline V gene, CDR1 is SGHVS and CDR2 is FQNEAQ. CDR3 region: CASRLLAGGPGNEQFF. CDR3 nucleotide sequence: TGTGCCAGCAGGCTTCTAGCGGGAGGGCCGGGTAATGAGCAGTTCTTC. Combining the CDR3 with reference TRBV7-8 and TRBJ2-1 gives the whole variable domain GAGVSQSPRYKVAKRGQDVALRCDPISGHVSLFWYQQALGQGPEFLTYFQNEAQLDKSGLPSDRFFAERPEGSVSTLKIQRTQQEDSAVYLCASRLLAGGPGNEQFFGPGTRLTVL.